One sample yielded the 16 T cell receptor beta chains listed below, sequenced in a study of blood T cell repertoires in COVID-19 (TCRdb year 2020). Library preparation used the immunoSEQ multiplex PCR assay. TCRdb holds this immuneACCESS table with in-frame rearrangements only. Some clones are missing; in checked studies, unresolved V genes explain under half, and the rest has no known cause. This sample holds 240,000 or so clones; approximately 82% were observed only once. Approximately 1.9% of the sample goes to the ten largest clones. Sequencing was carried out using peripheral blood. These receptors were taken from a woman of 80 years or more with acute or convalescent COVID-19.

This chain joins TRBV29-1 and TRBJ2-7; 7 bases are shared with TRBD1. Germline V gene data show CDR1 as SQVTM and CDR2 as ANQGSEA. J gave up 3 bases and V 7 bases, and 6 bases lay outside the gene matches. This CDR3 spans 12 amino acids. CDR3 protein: CSAKRDSYEQYF. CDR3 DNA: TGCAGCGCCAAACGGGACAGCTACGAGCAGTACTTC.

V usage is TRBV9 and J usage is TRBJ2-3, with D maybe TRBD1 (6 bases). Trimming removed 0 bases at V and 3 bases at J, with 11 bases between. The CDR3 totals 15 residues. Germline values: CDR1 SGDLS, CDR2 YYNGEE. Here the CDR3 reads CASSVGQGRTDTQYF. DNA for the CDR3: TGTGCCAGCAGCGTAGGGCAGGGGCGAACAGATACGCAGTATTTT.

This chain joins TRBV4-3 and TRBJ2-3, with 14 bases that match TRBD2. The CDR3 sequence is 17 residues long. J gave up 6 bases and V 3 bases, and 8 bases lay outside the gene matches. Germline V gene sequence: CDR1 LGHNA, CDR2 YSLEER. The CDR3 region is CASSQERTSGGLDTQYF. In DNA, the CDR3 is TGCGCCAGCAGCCAGGAAAGGACTAGCGGGGGGTTGGATACGCAGTATTTT.

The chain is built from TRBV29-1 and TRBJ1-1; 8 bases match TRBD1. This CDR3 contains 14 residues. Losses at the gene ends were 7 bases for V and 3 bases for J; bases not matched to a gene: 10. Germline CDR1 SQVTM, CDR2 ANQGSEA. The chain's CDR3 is CSGSQGAGYTEAFF. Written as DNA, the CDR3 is TGCAGCGGATCTCAGGGGGCCGGGTACACTGAAGCTTTCTTT.

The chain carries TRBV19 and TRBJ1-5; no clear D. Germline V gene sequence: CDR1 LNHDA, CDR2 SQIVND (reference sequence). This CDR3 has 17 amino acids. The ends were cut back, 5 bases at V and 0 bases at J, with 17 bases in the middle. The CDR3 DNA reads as TGTGCCAGTAGTCCCTACCAGGTTAAGTATAGCAATCAGCCCCAGCATTTT. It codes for CASSPYQVKYSNQPQHF.

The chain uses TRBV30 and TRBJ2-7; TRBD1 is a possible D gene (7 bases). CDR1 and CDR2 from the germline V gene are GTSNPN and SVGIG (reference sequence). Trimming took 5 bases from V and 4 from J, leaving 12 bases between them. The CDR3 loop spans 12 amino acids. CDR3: CAWSTGRYEQYF. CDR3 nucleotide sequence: TGTGCCTGGTCGACAGGGAGGTACGAGCAGTACTTC.

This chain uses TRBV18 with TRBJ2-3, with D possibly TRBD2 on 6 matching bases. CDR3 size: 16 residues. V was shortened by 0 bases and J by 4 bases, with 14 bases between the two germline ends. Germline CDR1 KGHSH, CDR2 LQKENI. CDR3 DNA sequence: TGTGCCAGCTCACCACCCGGCGGGACCGCCTCAGATACGCAGTATTTT. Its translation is CASSPPGGTASDTQYF.

This CDR3 is CASSQVAFPGLAGAETQYF. CDR3 coding DNA: TGTGCCAGCAGCCAAGTCGCCTTCCCGGGACTAGCGGGAGCGGAGACCCAGTACTTC. The J gene is TRBJ2-5, the V gene TRBV4-2; 14 bases are a match to TRBD2. Trimming removed 1 base from V and 5 bases from J; junction bases left unmatched: 12. CDR1 and CDR2 from the germline V gene are LGHNA and YNFKEQ. The CDR3 contains 19 residues.

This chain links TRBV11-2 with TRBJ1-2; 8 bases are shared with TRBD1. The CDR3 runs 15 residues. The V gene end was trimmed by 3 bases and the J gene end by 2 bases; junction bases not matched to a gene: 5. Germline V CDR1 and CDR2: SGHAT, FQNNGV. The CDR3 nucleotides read TGTGCCAGCAGCTTGGGCGGACAGGGCAACTATGGCTACACCTTC. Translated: CASSLGGQGNYGYTF.

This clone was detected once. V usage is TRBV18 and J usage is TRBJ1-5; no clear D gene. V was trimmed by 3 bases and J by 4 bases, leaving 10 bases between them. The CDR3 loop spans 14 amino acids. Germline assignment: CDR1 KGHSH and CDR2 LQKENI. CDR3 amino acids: CASSPAGQNQPQHF. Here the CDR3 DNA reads TGTGCCAGCTCACCTGCTGGCCAGAATCAGCCCCAGCATTTT.

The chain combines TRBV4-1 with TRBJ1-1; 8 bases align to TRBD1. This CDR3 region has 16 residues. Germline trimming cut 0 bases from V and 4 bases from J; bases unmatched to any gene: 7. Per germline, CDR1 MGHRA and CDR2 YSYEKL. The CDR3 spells CASSQDRGREGTEAFF. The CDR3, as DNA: TGCGCCAGCAGCCAAGACAGGGGGCGAGAGGGCACTGAAGCTTTCTTT.

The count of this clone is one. The CDR3 coding sequence is TGTGCCAGTAGTGACGGACAGAGCATCTACGAGCAGTACTTC. Translated: CASSDGQSIYEQYF. The chain links TRBV19 to TRBJ2-7; D may be TRBD1 (6 bases). Germline values: CDR1 LNHDA, CDR2 SQIVND (reference sequence). The ends were cut back, 5 bases at V and 3 bases at J, with 14 bases in the middle. CDR3 length: 14 residues.

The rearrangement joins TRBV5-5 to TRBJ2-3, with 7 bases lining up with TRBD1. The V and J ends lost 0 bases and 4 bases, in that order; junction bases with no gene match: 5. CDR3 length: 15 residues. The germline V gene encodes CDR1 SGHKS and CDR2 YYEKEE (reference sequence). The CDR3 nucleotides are TGTGCCAGCAGCTTGGTGGGGCAGGGGGCAGATACGCAGTATTTT. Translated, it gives CASSLVGQGADTQYF.

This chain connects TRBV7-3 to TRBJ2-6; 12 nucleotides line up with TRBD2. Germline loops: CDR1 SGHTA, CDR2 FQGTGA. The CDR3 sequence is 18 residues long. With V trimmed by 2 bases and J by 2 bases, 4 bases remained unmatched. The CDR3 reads CASSLRGLAGTGANVLTF. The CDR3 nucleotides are TGTGCCAGCAGCTTACGTGGACTAGCGGGAACTGGGGCCAACGTCCTGACTTTC.

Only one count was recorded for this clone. CDR3 in amino acids: CASSLREDYGYTF. For the CDR3, the DNA is TGTGCCAGCAGTTTAAGGGAGGACTATGGCTACACCTTC. The chain joins TRBV28 to TRBJ1-2; D is unresolved. This CDR3 spans 13 amino acids. V was clipped by 2 bases and J by 3 bases, with 7 bases between them. Germline CDR1 and CDR2: MDHEN and SYDVKM.

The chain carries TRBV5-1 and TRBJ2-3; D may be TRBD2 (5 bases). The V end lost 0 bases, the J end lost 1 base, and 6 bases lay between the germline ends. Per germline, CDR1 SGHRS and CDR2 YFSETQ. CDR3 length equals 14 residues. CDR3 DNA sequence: TGCGCCAGCAGCTTGGGCGGGCGCACAGATACGCAGTATTTT. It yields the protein CASSLGGRTDTQYF.